The 3 T cell receptor beta chains listed next were all sequenced from one sample in a study of shared clonotypes between healthy human individuals. TCRdb's copy holds only in-frame clones and misses some; the assay was immunoSEQ multiplex PCR. The data hold fewer than 700,000 clones, with roughly 96% observed a single time. Naivety among CD8 cells was defined by CD45RO negativity and positive CCR7 selection, thereby excluding terminally differentiated effector memory CD45RA+ cells. The source material was naive CD8+ T cells sorted from blood. These receptors all stem from a young woman in good health.

The chain employs TRBV5-4 and TRBJ2-3; D may correspond to TRBD1 or TRBD2 (5 bases each). The CDR3 runs 16 residues. With 0 bases removed from V and 4 bases from J, the gap between germline ends came to 15 bases. Per the germline V gene, CDR1 is SGHNT and CDR2 is YYREEE (reference sequence). The CDR3 DNA reads TGTGCCAGCAGCTTGGGGTCGGCTTTGGGGGCAGATACGCAGTATTTT. As protein: CASSLGSALGADTQYF.

Written as DNA, the CDR3 is TGTGCCAGCAGTTTAAACAGGGGGAACACTGAAGCTTTCTTT. Translated, it gives CASSLNRGNTEAFF. The gene calls are TRBV6-4 and TRBJ1-1; 7 nucleotides agree with TRBD1. V was clipped by 5 bases and J by 1 base; unmatched bases: 4. CDR1 MRHNA and CDR2 SNTAGT come from the germline V gene. The CDR3 runs 14 residues.

As regards this clone: This specimen includes other DNA sequences encoding the same CDR3. J is TRBJ2-7 and V is TRBV18, with D unclear. V lost 4 bases to trimming and J lost 0 bases, with 4 bases between them. The CDR3 is 12 amino acids. Germline CDR1 reads KGHSH; CDR2 reads LQKENI. CDR3: CASSQDSYEQYF. The CDR3 DNA reads as TGTGCCAGCTCACAAGACTCCTACGAGCAGTACTTC.